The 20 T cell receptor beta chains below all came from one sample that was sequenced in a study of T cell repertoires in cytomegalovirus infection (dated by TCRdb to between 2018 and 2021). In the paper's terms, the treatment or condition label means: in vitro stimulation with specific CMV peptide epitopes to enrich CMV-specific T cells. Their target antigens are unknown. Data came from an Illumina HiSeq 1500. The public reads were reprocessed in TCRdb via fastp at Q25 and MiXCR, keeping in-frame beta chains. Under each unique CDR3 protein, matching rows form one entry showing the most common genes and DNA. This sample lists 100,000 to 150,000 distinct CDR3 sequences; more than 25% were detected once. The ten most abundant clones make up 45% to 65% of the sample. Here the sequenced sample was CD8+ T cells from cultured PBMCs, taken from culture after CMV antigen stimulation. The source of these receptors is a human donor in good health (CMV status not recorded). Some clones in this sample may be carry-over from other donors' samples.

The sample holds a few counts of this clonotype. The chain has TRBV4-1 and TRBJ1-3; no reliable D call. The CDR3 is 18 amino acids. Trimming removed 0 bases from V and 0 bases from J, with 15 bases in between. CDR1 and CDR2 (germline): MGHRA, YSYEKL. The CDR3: CASSQDPAGLSSGNTIYF. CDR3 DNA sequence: TGCGCCAGCAGCCAAGATCCTGCCGGTCTCAGCTCTGGAAACACCATATATTTT.

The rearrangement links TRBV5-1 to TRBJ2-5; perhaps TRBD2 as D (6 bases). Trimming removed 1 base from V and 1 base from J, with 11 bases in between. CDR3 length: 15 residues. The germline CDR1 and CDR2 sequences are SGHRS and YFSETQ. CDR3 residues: CASSLNGGTQETQYF. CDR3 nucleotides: TGCGCCAGCAGCTTGAATGGGGGGACCCAAGAGACCCAGTACTTC.

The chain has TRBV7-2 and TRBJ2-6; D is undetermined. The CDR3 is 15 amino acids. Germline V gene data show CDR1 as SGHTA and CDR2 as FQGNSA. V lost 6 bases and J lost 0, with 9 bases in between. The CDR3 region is CASSWPDSGANVLTF. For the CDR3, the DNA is TGTGCCAGCAGTTGGCCGGACTCTGGGGCCAACGTCCTGACTTTC.

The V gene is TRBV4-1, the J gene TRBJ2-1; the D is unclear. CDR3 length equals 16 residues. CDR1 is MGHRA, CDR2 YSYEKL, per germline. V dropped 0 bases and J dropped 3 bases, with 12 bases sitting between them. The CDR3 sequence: CASSQDYGTFYNEQFF. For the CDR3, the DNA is TGCGCCAGCAGCCAAGATTACGGTACCTTCTACAATGAGCAGTTCTTC.

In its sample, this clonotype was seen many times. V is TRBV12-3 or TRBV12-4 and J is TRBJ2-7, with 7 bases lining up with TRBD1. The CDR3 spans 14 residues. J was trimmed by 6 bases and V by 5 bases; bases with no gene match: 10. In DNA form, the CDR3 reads TGTGCCAGCAGTGGAGGACAGGATTTTCTCGAGCAGTACTTC. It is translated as CASSGGQDFLEQYF.

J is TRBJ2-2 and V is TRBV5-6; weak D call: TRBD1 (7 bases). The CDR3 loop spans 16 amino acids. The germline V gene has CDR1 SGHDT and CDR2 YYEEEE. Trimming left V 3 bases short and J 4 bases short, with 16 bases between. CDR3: CASSSAGGPRTGELFF. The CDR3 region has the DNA TGTGCCAGCAGCTCGGCAGGGGGGCCTCGCACCGGGGAGCTGTTTTTT.

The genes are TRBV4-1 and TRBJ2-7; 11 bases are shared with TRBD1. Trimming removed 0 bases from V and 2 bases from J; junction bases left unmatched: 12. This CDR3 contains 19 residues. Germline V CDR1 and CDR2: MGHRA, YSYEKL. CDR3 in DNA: TGCGCCAGCAGCCAAGAAGCGGCGATCGGGGGACAGGGGGCCTACGAGCAGTACTTC. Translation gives CASSQEAAIGGQGAYEQYF.

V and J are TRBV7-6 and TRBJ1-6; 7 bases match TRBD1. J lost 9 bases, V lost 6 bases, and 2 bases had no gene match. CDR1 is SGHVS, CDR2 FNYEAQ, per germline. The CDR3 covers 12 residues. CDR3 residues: CASSSGGSPLHF. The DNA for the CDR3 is TGTGCCAGCAGTTCAGGGGGTTCACCCCTCCACTTT.

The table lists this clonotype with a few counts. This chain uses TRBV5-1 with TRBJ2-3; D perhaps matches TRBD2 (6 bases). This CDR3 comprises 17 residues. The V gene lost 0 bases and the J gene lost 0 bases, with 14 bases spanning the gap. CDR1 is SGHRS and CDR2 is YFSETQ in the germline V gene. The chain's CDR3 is CASSLVFGGSSTDTQYF. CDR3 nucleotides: TGCGCCAGCAGCTTGGTCTTCGGGGGATCTAGCACAGATACGCAGTATTTT.

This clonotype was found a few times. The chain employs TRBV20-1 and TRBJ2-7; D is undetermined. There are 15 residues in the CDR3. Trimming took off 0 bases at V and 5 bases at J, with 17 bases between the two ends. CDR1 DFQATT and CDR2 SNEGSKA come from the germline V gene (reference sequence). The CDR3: CSARDLHGEIDEQYF. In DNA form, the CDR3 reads TGCAGTGCTAGAGATCTCCACGGCGAAATCGACGAGCAGTACTTC.

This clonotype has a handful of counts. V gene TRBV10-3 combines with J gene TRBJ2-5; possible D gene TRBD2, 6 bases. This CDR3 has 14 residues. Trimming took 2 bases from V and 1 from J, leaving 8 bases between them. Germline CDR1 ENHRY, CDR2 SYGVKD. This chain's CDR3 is CAISEGGTQETQYF. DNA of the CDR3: TGTGCCATCAGTGAGGGAGGGACCCAAGAGACCCAGTACTTC.

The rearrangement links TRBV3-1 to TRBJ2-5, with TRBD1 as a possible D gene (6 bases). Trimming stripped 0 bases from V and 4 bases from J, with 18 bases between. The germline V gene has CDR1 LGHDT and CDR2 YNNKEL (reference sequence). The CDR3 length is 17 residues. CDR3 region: CASSQDHNRDTRETQYF. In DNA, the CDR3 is TGTGCCAGCAGCCAAGATCATAACCGGGACACAAGAGAGACCCAGTACTTC.

Written as DNA, the CDR3 is TGTGCCAGCAGCCCGGGTACGGCCAAACTCCTAGCCAAAAACATTCAGTACTTC. Translating it yields CASSPGTAKLLAKNIQYF. This chain links TRBV7-9 with TRBJ2-4; no clear D gene. This CDR3 has 18 residues. Germline V CDR1 and CDR2: SEHNR, FQNEAQ (reference sequence). V was cut by 5 bases and J by 0 bases, with 20 bases left in between.

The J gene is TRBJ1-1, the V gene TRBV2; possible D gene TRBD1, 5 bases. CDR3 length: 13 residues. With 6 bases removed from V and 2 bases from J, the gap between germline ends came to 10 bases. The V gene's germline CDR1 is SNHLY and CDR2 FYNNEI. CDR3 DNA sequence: TGTGCCAGCAGGCGGGGGGATAACACTGAAGCTTTCTTT. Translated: CASRRGDNTEAFF.

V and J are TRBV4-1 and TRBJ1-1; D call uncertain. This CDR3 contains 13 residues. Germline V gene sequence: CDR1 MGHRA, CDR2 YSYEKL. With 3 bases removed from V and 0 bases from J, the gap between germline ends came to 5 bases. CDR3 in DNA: TGCGCCAGCAGCCACAGCATGAACACTGAAGCTTTCTTT. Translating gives CASSHSMNTEAFF.

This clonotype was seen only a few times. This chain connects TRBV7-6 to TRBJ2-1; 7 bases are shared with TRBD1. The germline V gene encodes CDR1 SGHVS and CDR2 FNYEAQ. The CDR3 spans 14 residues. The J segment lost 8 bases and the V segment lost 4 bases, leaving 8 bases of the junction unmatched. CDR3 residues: CASSSQGEGYEQFF. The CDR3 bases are TGTGCCAGCAGCTCTCAGGGGGAAGGATATGAGCAGTTCTTC.

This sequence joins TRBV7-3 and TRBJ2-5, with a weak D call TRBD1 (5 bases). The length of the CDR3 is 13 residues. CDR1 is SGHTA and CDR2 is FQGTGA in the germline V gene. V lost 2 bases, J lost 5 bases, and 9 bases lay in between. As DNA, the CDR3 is TGTGCCAGCAGCTTATCAGGGTTGGAGACCCAGTACTTC. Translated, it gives CASSLSGLETQYF.

The CDR3 coding sequence is TGTGCCAGCAGGGACGACAGGTTCCCAGATACGCAGTATTTT. It translates to CASRDDRFPDTQYF. The chain links TRBV3-1 to TRBJ2-3, with TRBD1 as a possible D gene (6 bases). CDR1 LGHDT and CDR2 YNNKEL come from the germline V gene (reference sequence). V was pared by 6 bases and J by 4 bases, with 14 bases between. The CDR3 contains 14 residues.

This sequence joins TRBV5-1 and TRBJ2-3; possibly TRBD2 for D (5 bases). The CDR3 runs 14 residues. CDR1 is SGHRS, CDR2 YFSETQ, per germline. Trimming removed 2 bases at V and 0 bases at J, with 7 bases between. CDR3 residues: CASSFRGSTDTQYF. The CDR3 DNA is TGCGCCAGCAGCTTTCGGGGAAGCACAGATACGCAGTATTTT.

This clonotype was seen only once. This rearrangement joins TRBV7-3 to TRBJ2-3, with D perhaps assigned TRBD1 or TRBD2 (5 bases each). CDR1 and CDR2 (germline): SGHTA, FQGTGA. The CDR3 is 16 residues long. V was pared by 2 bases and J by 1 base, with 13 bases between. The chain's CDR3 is CASSLEGRGRTDTQYF. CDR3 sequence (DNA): TGTGCCAGCAGCTTAGAAGGCCGGGGCCGCACAGATACGCAGTATTTT.